This T cell receptor (beta chain) stems from a study of T cells in Graves' hyperthyroidism and ophthalmopathy. A word on this clonotype: It may be a read error: a sequence one base away is much more abundant.

What was amplified from RNA transcripts were TCR beta CDR3 regions. A set of HTBI primers served as the primers for a first-round RT-PCR of the TCR CDR3. TCRdb reprocessed the multiplex PCR reads with MiXCR, giving one entry per CDR3 protein. The sample has a few hundred thousand distinct CDR3 sequences, roughly an eighth seen once. The TCR was taken from a woman aged 18-29 years with Graves' hyperthyroidism. What was sequenced was blood.

The DNA of the CDR3 is TGCAGTGCTAGAGAGCCCCTAGCGGGAGAAACAGATACGCAGTATTTT. Amino acid sequence: CSAREPLAGETDTQYF. The chain has TRBV20-1 and TRBJ2-3, with 10 positions matching TRBD2. Germline CDR1 is DFQATT and CDR2 is SNEGSKA (reference sequence). The CDR3 consists of 16 residues. With 0 bases clipped from V and 3 bases from J, the junction kept 6 bases outside the gene matches.